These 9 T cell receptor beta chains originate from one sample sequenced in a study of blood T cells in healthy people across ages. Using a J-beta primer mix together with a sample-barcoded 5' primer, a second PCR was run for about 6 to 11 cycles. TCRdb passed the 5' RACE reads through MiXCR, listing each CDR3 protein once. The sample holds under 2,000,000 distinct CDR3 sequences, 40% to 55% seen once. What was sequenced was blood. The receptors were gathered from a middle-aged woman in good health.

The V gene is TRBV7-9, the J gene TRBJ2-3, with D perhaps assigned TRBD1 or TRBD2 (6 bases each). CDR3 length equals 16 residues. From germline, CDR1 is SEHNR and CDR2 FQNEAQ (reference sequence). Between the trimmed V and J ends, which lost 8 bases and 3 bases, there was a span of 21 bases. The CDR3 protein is CASASWGRAGTDTQYF. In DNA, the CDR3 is TGTGCCAGCGCCTCTTGGGGGCGGGCGGGGACAGATACGCAGTATTTT.

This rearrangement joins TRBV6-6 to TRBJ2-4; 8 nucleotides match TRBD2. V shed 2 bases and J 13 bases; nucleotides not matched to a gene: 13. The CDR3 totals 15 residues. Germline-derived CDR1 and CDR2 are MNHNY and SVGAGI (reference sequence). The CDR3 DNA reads TGTGCCAGCAGTTACCTTGGCCGGGGGGGAGAGGAGCAGTACTTC. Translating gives CASSYLGRGGEEQYF.

CDR3 nucleotide sequence: TGTGCCAGTTATCTAACAGGGGGCGGCACAGATACGCAGTATTTT. Its protein product is CASYLTGGGTDTQYF. The chain combines TRBV6-1 with TRBJ2-3; 9 bases align to TRBD1. CDR3 length equals 15 residues. With 9 bases clipped from V and 1 base from J, the junction kept 8 bases outside the gene matches. Looked up from germline, CDR1 is MNHNS and CDR2 is SASEGT.

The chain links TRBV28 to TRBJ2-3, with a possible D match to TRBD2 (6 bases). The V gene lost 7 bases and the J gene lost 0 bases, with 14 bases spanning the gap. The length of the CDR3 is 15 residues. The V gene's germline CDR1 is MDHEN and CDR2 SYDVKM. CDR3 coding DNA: TGTGCCAGCATGTGGGCGGGGACCAGCACAGATACGCAGTATTTT. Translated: CASMWAGTSTDTQYF.

For the CDR3, the DNA is TGCAGTGCTAGTATGCGGCCCAATGGCTACACCTTC. Encoded protein: CSASMRPNGYTF. J is TRBJ1-2 and V is TRBV20-1, with D uncertain. CDR1 is DFQATT and CDR2 is SNEGSKA in the germline V gene (reference sequence). The CDR3 is 12 amino acids. The ends were cut back, 3 bases at V and 6 bases at J, with 11 bases in the middle.

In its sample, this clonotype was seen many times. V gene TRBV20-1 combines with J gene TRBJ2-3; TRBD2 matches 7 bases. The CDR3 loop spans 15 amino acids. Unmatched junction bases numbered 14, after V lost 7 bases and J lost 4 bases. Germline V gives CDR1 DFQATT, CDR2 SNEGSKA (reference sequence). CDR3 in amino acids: CSVPTTPRGSDTQYF. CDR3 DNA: TGCAGTGTTCCGACAACCCCGCGGGGGTCAGATACGCAGTATTTT.

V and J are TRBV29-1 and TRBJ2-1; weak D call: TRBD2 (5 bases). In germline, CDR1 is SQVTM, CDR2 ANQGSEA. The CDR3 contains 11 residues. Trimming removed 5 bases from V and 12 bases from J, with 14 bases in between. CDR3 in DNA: TGCAGCGTTTCCCCTGTGGCGGGGCAGTTCTTC. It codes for CSVSPVAGQFF.

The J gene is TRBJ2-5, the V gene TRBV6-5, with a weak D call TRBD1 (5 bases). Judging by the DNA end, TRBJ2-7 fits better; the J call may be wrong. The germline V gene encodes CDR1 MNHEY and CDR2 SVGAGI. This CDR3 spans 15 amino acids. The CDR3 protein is CASSVGRALVYEQYF. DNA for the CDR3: TGTGCCAGCAGCGTAGGCAGGGCCCTAGTGTACGAGCAGTACTTC.

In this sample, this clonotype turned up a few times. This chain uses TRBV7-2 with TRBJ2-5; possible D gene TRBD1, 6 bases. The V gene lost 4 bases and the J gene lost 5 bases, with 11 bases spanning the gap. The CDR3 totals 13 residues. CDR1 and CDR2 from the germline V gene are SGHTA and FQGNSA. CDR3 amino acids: CASSSWDTETQYF. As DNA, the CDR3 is TGTGCCAGCAGCTCGTGGGACACGGAGACCCAGTACTTC.